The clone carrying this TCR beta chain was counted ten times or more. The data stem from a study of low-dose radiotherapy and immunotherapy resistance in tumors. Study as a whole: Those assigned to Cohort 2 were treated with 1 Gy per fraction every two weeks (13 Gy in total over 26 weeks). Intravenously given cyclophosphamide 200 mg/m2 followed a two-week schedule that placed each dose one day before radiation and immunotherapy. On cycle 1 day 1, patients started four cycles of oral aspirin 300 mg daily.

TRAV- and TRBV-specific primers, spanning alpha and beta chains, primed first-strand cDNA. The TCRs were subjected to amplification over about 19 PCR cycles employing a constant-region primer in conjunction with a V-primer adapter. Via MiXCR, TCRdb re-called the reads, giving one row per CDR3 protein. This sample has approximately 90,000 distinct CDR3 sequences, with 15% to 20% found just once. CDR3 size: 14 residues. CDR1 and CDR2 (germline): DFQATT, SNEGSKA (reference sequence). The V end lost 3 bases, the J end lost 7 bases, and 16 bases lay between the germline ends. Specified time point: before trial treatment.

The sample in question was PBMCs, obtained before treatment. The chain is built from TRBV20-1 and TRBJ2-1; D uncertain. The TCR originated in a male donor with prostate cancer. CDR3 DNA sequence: TGCAGTGCTAGGGTGCCAGGTGTTAGGAATGAGCAGTTCTTC. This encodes CSARVPGVRNEQFF.